This TCR beta chain originates from a study of control samples from healthy donors and cancer patients. The junction had 1 base not matched to a gene; V was cut back by 3 bases and J by 1 base. The CDR3 is 14 residues long. Germline V gene data show CDR1 as KGHSH and CDR2 as LQKENI. TCRdb's table, derived via immunoSEQ multiplex PCR, lists solely in-frame clones and lacks some. The data show 160,000 or so clones, with 94% seen just once and around 15% held by the top ten. The sequenced sample consisted of PBMCs. The origin of this receptor is a man in his 60s with colorectal cancer. The V gene is TRBV18, the J gene TRBJ2-5; 8 nucleotides match TRBD1. The CDR3 nucleotides are TGTGCCAGCTCACCGCAGGGGGCCCAAGAGACCCAGTACTTC. Amino acid sequence: CASSPQGAQETQYF.